The 9 T cell receptor beta chains below come from one sample, sequenced in a study of cytomegalovirus exposure and HLA in healthy donors. The PCR ran on 60 Vbeta and 13 Jbeta primers. Profiling relied on immunoSEQ multiplex PCR, and the TCRdb table lists in-frame clones only, not all of them. Found here are 150,000 to 200,000 clones, 75% of them singletons; the top ten hold over 9%. Sequenced sample: PBMCs. Source of these receptors: a man between 18 and 35 years old in good health and CMV-seropositive.

The CDR3 nucleotides are TGTGCCAGCACCTACCGGGACAGACGCTACAATGAGCAGTTCTTC. Its protein is CASTYRDRRYNEQFF. This chain uses TRBV7-9 with TRBJ2-1, with 7 bases fitting TRBD1. J gave up 3 bases and V 7 bases, and 9 bases lay outside the gene matches. This CDR3 has 15 amino acids. CDR1 SEHNR and CDR2 FQNEAQ come from the germline V gene (reference sequence).

This clone showed up just once. The V call is TRBV7-2, the J call TRBJ2-5; 8 nucleotides match TRBD2. The junction had 10 bases not matched to a gene; V was cut back by 5 bases and J by 5 bases. In germline, CDR1 is SGHTA, CDR2 FQGNSA. This CDR3 contains 15 residues. Here the CDR3 reads CASSPEGLVGETQYF. The CDR3 DNA sequence: TGTGCCAGCAGCCCAGAGGGACTAGTAGGGGAGACCCAGTACTTC.

V usage is TRBV11-2 and J usage is TRBJ2-3, with D possibly being TRBD2 (5 bases). In germline, CDR1 is SGHAT, CDR2 FQNNGV. The CDR3 consists of 14 residues. Trimming stripped 3 bases from V and 2 bases from J, with 9 bases between. The chain's CDR3 is CASSFGGPTDTQYF. The DNA for the CDR3 is TGTGCCAGCAGCTTCGGCGGGCCCACAGATACGCAGTATTTT.

The chain has TRBV10-2 and TRBJ1-1, with 8 bases fitting TRBD1. Germline V gene lookup returns CDR1 WSHSY and CDR2 SAAADI. V shed 4 bases and J 0 bases; nucleotides not matched to a gene: 7. The CDR3 is made up of 16 amino acids. The CDR3 DNA is TGCGCCAGCAGTGGAGGGACAGGTCGAATGAACACTGAAGCTTTCTTT. Translation: CASSGGTGRMNTEAFF.

This clone was seen just once. The genes are TRBV14 and TRBJ2-7, with TRBD1 identical over 8 bases. CDR3 length equals 15 residues. Trimming at V came to 4 bases and at J to 2 bases, leaving 7 bases not matched to a gene. Germline V gene lookup returns CDR1 SGHDN and CDR2 FVKESK. The CDR3 coding sequence is TGTGCCAGCAGCCGGCGACAGGGGCTCCCCTACGAGCAGTACTTC. Translated: CASSRRQGLPYEQYF.

This clone was seen a single time. This chain joins TRBV9 and TRBJ1-1; D remains ambiguous. This CDR3 region has 14 residues. Per germline, CDR1 SGDLS and CDR2 YYNGEE. Trimming left V 2 bases short and J 3 bases short, with 11 bases between. For the CDR3, the DNA is TGTGCCAGCAGCGTTTGGAAAACAGACACTGAAGCTTTCTTT. Encoded protein: CASSVWKTDTEAFF.

J is TRBJ1-5 and V is TRBV28; 9 nucleotides line up with TRBD1. V was clipped by 2 bases and J by 8 bases; unmatched bases: 7. CDR1 MDHEN and CDR2 SYDVKM come from the germline V gene. The CDR3 consists of 15 residues. Here the CDR3 reads CASSLRTGEAKPQHF. The CDR3 DNA is TGTGCCAGCAGTTTACGGACAGGGGAAGCCAAGCCCCAGCATTTT. The full variable domain, in which reference TRBV28 and TRBJ1-5 provide the parts outside the CDR3, is DVKVTQSSRYLVKRTGEKVFLECVQDMDHENMFWYRQDPGLGLRLIYFSYDVKMKEKGDIPEGYSVSREKKERFSLILESASTNQTSMYLCASSLRTGEAKPQHFGDGTRLSIL.

The chain recombines TRBV18 with TRBJ1-5, with D possibly TRBD1 on 6 matching bases. The CDR3 is made up of 14 amino acids. Trimming cost V 3 bases and J 3 bases, with 9 bases left between them. In germline, CDR1 is KGHSH, CDR2 LQKENI. The CDR3 region has the DNA TGTGCCAGCTCACCTCAGGGGAACAATCAGCCCCAGCATTTT. Its translation: CASSPQGNNQPQHF.

The chain employs TRBV2 and TRBJ2-5; tentatively, D is TRBD1 (5 bases). Germline-derived CDR1 and CDR2 are SNHLY and FYNNEI. Deletions cut 2 bases from V and 2 bases from J, with 9 bases between. The CDR3 contains 14 residues. CDR3 in DNA: TGTGCCAGCAGTGAACAGGGTGTTCAAGAGACCCAGTACTTC. Protein product: CASSEQGVQETQYF.